Listed below are T cell receptor beta chains from one sample, sequenced in a study of cytomegalovirus exposure and HLA in healthy donors. Produced via immunoSEQ multiplex PCR; TCRdb's table is partial and in-frame only. The sample totals over 65,000 clones. The sequencing sample was made of PBMCs. Receptors were obtained from a woman in her twenties or thirties in good health and CMV-seronegative. Each CDR3 is given with its conserved first and last residue. A D gene is named only where the DNA matches it firmly.

D,V,J,CDR3,DNA
TRBD1,TRBV30,TRBJ2-6,CAWRTGSISGANVLTF,TGTGCCTGGAGGACAGGGTCAATCTCTGGGGCCAACGTCCTGACTTTC
.,TRBV18,TRBJ2-2,CASSRDLQNTGELFF,TGTGCCAGCTCACGTGATTTACAGAACACCGGGGAGCTGTTTTTT
TRBD1,TRBV6-5,TRBJ1-5,CASSLDRTSNQPQHF,TGTGCCAGCAGTTTGGACAGGACAAGCAATCAGCCCCAGCATTTT
TRBD1,TRBV14,TRBJ2-1,CASSQGAGGPSYNEQFF,TGTGCCAGCAGCCAAGGGGCAGGGGGCCCCTCCTACAATGAGCAGTTCTTC
.,TRBV19,TRBJ1-2,CASSIPGDNYGYTF,TGTGCCAGTAGTATTCCAGGGGACAACTATGGCTACACCTTC
.,TRBV28,TRBJ2-2,CASSFDSNTGELFF,TGTGCCAGCAGTTTCGACAGCAACACCGGGGAGCTGTTTTTT
.,TRBV5-6,TRBJ1-1,CASSLYYGLNTEAFF,TGTGCCAGCAGCTTGTACTACGGGTTGAACACTGAAGCTTTCTTT
TRBD1,TRBV5-1,TRBJ1-2,CASRVTPGGDYGYTF,TGCGCCAGCAGAGTTACTCCAGGGGGTGACTATGGCTACACCTTC
.,TRBV30,TRBJ1-2,CAWSQGEGANGF,TGTGCCTGGAGTCAAGGGGAGGGTGCCAATGGCTTC
.,TRBV6-5,TRBJ1-3,CASSYSRPKTGNTIYF,TGTGCCAGCAGTTACTCACGCCCTAAAACTGGAAACACCATATATTTT
TRBD1,TRBV7-9,TRBJ1-4,CASSSTGTLEKLFF,TGTGCCAGCAGCTCGACAGGGACTCTCGAAAAACTGTTTTTT
.,TRBV6-5,TRBJ2-3,CASRDSGTDTQYF,TGTGCCAGCAGGGACTCAGGCACAGATACGCAGTATTTT
.,TRBV29-1,TRBJ1-1,CSVAQGTNTEAFF,TGCAGCGTTGCGCAGGGAACGAACACTGAAGCTTTCTTT
TRBD1,TRBV27,TRBJ2-7,CARRTGQGSEQYF,TGTGCCAGACGAACGGGACAGGGCTCCGAGCAGTACTTC
TRBD2,TRBV4-2,TRBJ2-1,CASSQDTATSANEQFF,TGTGCCAGCAGCCAAGATACGGCAACTAGCGCCAATGAGCAGTTCTTC
.,TRBV6-1,TRBJ1-1,CASRESVGRGAFF,TGTGCCAGCAGGGAGAGCGTAGGCCGGGGGGCTTTCTTT
TRBD1,TRBV5-6,TRBJ2-7,CASNHRGPPYEQYF,TGTGCCAGCAACCACAGGGGACCTCCCTACGAGCAGTACTTC
TRBD1,TRBV5-6,TRBJ1-2,CASSLDRTGDDYGYTF,TGTGCCAGCAGCTTGGACAGGACAGGCGACGACTATGGCTACACCTTC
.,TRBV5-1,TRBJ1-2,CASSLVRESGYTF,TGCGCCAGCAGCTTGGTAAGGGAGAGCGGCTACACCTTC
.,TRBV6-1,TRBJ2-1,CASSEILSSYNEQFF,TGTGCCAGCAGTGAAATCCTGAGCTCCTACAATGAGCAGTTCTTC
TRBD1,TRBV19,TRBJ2-7,CASSRGQGYSYEQYF,TGTGCCAGCTCCCGCGGACAGGGATATTCCTACGAGCAGTACTTC
TRBD2,TRBV5-1,TRBJ2-1,CASSLSLAGGYGEQFF,TGCGCCAGCAGCTTGTCACTAGCGGGAGGGTACGGTGAGCAGTTCTTC
TRBD2,TRBV6-5,TRBJ2-2,CASSLTSGNTGELFF,TGTGCCAGCAGTCTGACTAGCGGGAACACCGGGGAGCTGTTTTTT
.,TRBV19,TRBJ1-5,CASSIIGGPNQPQHF,TGTGCCAGTAGTATAATCGGGGGGCCCAATCAGCCCCAGCATTTT
TRBD2,TRBV7-9,TRBJ2-1,CASSSLAGVYNEQFF,TGTGCCAGCAGCTCTCTAGCGGGGGTATACAATGAGCAGTTCTTC
TRBD1,TRBV2,TRBJ2-1,CASRRDRGINEQFF,TGTGCCAGCAGAAGGGACAGGGGGATAAATGAGCAGTTCTTC
.,TRBV5-5,TRBJ2-1,CASSLVGLSNEQFF,TGTGCCAGCAGCCTAGTAGGTCTTTCCAATGAGCAGTTCTTC
TRBD1,TRBV11-2,TRBJ2-1,CASSPQGPGGNEQFF,TGTGCCAGCAGCCCCCAAGGGCCAGGGGGCAATGAGCAGTTCTTC
.,TRBV30,TRBJ1-5,CAWSAGGRSNQPQHF,TGTGCCTGGAGTGCGGGGGGACGGAGCAATCAGCCCCAGCATTTT